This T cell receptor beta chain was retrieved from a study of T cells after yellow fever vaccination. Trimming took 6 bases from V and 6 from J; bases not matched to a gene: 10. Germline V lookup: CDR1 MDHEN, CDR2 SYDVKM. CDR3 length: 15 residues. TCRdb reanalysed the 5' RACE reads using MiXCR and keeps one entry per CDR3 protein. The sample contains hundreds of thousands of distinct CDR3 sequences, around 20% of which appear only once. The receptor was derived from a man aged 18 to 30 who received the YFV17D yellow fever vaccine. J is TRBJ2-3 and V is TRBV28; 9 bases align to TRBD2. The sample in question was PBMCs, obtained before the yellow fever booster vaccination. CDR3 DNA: TGTGCCAGCAGCAGTCTAGCGGGGAATGATGATACGCAGTATTTT. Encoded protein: CASSSLAGNDDTQYF. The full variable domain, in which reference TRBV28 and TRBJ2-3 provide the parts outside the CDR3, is DVKVTQSSRYLVKRTGEKVFLECVQDMDHENMFWYRQDPGLGLRLIYFSYDVKMKEKGDIPEGYSVSREKKERFSLILESASTNQTSMYLCASSSLAGNDDTQYFGPGTRLTVL.